The clone carrying this TCR beta chain was counted a single time. Its cognate antigen is unknown. The CDR3 has 11 amino acids. The germline V gene encodes CDR1 SNHLY and CDR2 FYNNEI. V lost 6 bases and J lost 2, with 5 bases in between. Assay used: immunoSEQ multiplex PCR; TCRdb lists only in-frame clones, some missing. This sample carries about 130,000 clones, roughly 90% of them seen once, and the ten largest clones take about 1%. Analysis merged second doses at about 4 or about 12 weeks. This sample is part of a study of T cell responses to AZD1222 COVID-19 vaccine. Study-level results: It was only after the peak T cell response that any repertoires were sampled.

The TCR originated in an adult who received the AZD1222 COVID-19 vaccine. The starting material was peripheral blood, obtained 28 days after the second AZD1222 dose. This chain links TRBV2 with TRBJ2-7; no clear D. The CDR3 reads CASRAPYEQYF. The CDR3 DNA follows: TGTGCCAGCAGGGCGCCCTACGAGCAGTACTTC.